These T cell receptor beta chains were read from a single sample in a study of blood T cell repertoires in COVID-19. Generated by immunoSEQ multiplex PCR, the TCRdb table keeps only in-frame clones and is missing some. The sample lists roughly 250,000 clones; approximately 86% were seen once. The sample taken for sequencing was PBMCs or T cells enriched from blood (not recorded which). The receptor set was obtained from a woman between 50 and 59 years old who had recovered from COVID-19. Both conserved end residues are trimmed from each CDR3. Size values are once, few and many counts, or a class for expanded clones, and some rows have none.

abundance	v_gene	j_gene	CDR3aa
few	TRBV7-8	TRBJ2-5	ASSRRGETQY
few	TRBV10-2	TRBJ2-7	ASRLTGSEQY
NA	TRBV27	TRBJ2-2	ASSLGTSVNTGELF
NA	TRBV9	TRBJ2-2	ASSALSGNTGELF
NA	TRBV2	TRBJ1-1	ASRHRGGSTEAF
NA	TRBV7-8	TRBJ2-7	ASSRRTSGGMYEQY
NA	TRBV7-2	TRBJ1-5	ASSLGQGANQPQH
NA	TRBV5-1	TRBJ2-2	ASSPGGLAGEVTGELF
NA	TRBV30	TRBJ1-2	AWSAGSRNYGYT
NA	TRBV27	TRBJ1-4	ASSLWGSRDRVTEKLF
NA	TRBV28	TRBJ2-2	ASSSPGLARPGELF
NA	TRBV7-8	TRBJ1-1	ASSLGRNTEAF
NA	TRBV6-2/TRBV6-3	TRBJ2-3	ASSYYTSTDTQY
few	TRBV7-9	TRBJ2-3	ASSLTATISTDTQY
NA	TRBV10-3	TRBJ2-1	AINSGSGYNEQF
NA	TRBV6-1	TRBJ2-6	ASSVGYSSGANVLT
NA	TRBV10-3	TRBJ2-7	AISESSDGREAY
NA	TRBV5-1	TRBJ2-4	ASSPRQGWDIQY
NA	TRBV6-2/TRBV6-3	TRBJ1-5	ASSYSGGEVQPQH
NA	TRBV5-4	TRBJ1-1	ASSPYNEGGIEAF
NA	TRBV2	TRBJ1-3	ASSEQARLHSGNTIY
NA	TRBV4-1	TRBJ1-1	ASSQAWDRGRYTEAF
once	TRBV6-5	TRBJ2-7	ASRDRFNYEQY
once	TRBV25-1	TRBJ2-1	ASSDPLTSGNNEQF
NA	TRBV7-3	TRBJ2-1	ASSLGTAYNEQF
NA	TRBV5-4	TRBJ2-1	ASSLPGQGANEQF
NA	TRBV5-4	TRBJ2-3	ASSLSSGATDTQY
NA	TRBV2	TRBJ2-7	ASSPGTGVVEQY
NA	TRBV21-1	TRBJ2-5	ASSTTGGKQETQY
NA	TRBV6-5	TRBJ1-2	ASSYGGANYGYT
NA	TRBV27	TRBJ1-2	ASSPMEGTVGYT
NA	TRBV27	TRBJ2-1	ASRGTSGSFSYNEQF
NA	TRBV7-9	TRBJ2-7	ASSSGLAREQY
NA	TRBV14	TRBJ2-1	ASSQPSQGIAYNEQF
NA	TRBV28	TRBJ1-2	ASSSGTGVYGYT
NA	TRBV7-3	TRBJ1-1	ASSFTRNTEAF
NA	TRBV5-4	TRBJ1-1	ASSSDPNTEAF
NA	TRBV6-5	TRBJ1-1	ASSYTGVMNTEAF
few	TRBV28	TRBJ2-7	ASSFGTSGSNYEQY
NA	TRBV10-3	TRBJ2-6	AISESIGVGANVLT
NA	TRBV28	TRBJ2-3	ASSSPPAGVADTQY
NA	TRBV7-9	TRBJ1-2	ASSYGALIYT
NA	TRBV10-3	TRBJ1-2	AIRGQGSYGYT
once	TRBV19	TRBJ2-1	ASSIVPSGRRGNEQF
NA	TRBV7-9	TRBJ2-7	ASRREDYEQY
NA	TRBV6-5	TRBJ1-2	ASSYSGVNPNYGYT
NA	TRBV19	TRBJ2-1	ASSMTSGPPNEQF
NA	TRBV7-2	TRBJ2-7	ASSSQLNEQY
NA	TRBV7-9	TRBJ2-1	ASSKSGQGFNEQF
NA	TRBV7-9	TRBJ2-7	AGAGTESSYEQY
few	TRBV28	TRBJ1-1	ASSSRTVIKAF
few	TRBV29-1	TRBJ2-7	SVQDRVTYEQY
NA	TRBV28	TRBJ1-5	ASSPGTGDNQPQH
NA	TRBV9	TRBJ2-5	ASSVGAETQETQY
NA	TRBV28	TRBJ2-1	ASLSVNEQF
NA	TRBV2	TRBJ1-2	ASRGQGNYGYT